These 10 T cell receptor beta chains came from one sample sequenced in a study of blood T cell repertoires in COVID-19. Data came from immunoSEQ multiplex PCR; TCRdb stores just in-frame clones and leaves some out. The sample lists tens of thousands of clones, around 92% occurring once. Sample: peripheral blood. The receptors come from a woman aged 80 or over with acute or convalescent COVID-19.

This clone was counted once. V is TRBV28 and J is TRBJ1-3, with D unclear. There are 12 residues in the CDR3. Trimming removed 4 bases from V and 7 bases from J, with 8 bases in between. In germline, CDR1 is MDHEN, CDR2 SYDVKM. Written as DNA, the CDR3 is TGTGCCAGCAGTTATCTCGGGAACACCATATATTTT. Its translation is CASSYLGNTIYF. Full variable domain (outside the CDR3, taken from reference TRBV28 and TRBJ1-3): DVKVTQSSRYLVKRTGEKVFLECVQDMDHENMFWYRQDPGLGLRLIYFSYDVKMKEKGDIPEGYSVSREKKERFSLILESASTNQTSMYLCASSYLGNTIYFGEGSWLTVV.

This clone was observed a handful of times. The rearrangement uses TRBV5-1 and TRBJ2-3, with TRBD2 matching over 11 bases. The CDR3 contains 16 residues. Germline V CDR1 and CDR2: SGHRS, YFSETQ. J was trimmed by 6 bases and V by 0 bases; bases with no gene match: 6. DNA for the CDR3: TGCGCCAGCAGCTTGGTCCTAGCGGGGGGTGCGGATACGCAGTATTTT. Encoded protein: CASSLVLAGGADTQYF.

V is TRBV5-1 and J is TRBJ1-4, with a weak D call TRBD1 (5 bases). Germline values: CDR1 SGHRS, CDR2 YFSETQ. Trimming stripped 4 bases from V and 8 bases from J, with 15 bases between. The CDR3 consists of 14 residues. The CDR3 DNA reads TGCGCCAGCAGCCCCTCGGGGGTAGGAGAAAAACTGTTTTTT. Its protein is CASSPSGVGEKLFF.

The chain recombines TRBV6-5 with TRBJ2-5; D unresolved. Germline V lookup: CDR1 MNHEY, CDR2 SVGAGI. The CDR3 runs 14 residues. Between the trimmed V and J ends, which lost 6 bases and 4 bases, there was a span of 15 bases. CDR3 sequence: CASRLLSPGETQYF. CDR3 nucleotides: TGTGCCAGCAGACTCTTGAGCCCGGGAGAGACCCAGTACTTC.

The chain is built from TRBV5-1 and TRBJ2-5; D is possibly TRBD2 (7 bases). V lost 1 base and J lost 5, with 21 bases in between. Germline CDR1 and CDR2: SGHRS and YFSETQ. The CDR3 extends over 17 amino acids. The CDR3 DNA reads as TGCGCCAGCAGCTTGTTTCCGAGGGGGGGGGCCCGGGAGACCCAGTACTTC. This translates into CASSLFPRGGARETQYF.

The chain uses TRBV3-1 (or the pseudogene TRBV3-2) and TRBJ2-7; 7 bases agree with TRBD1. Germline CDR1 and CDR2: LGHDT and YNNKEL (reference sequence). Trimming removed 2 bases from V and 1 base from J; junction bases left unmatched: 5. This CDR3 comprises 15 residues. The CDR3 loop reads CASSQTPGQSYEQYF. CDR3 DNA: TGTGCCAGCAGCCAAACCCCGGGACAGTCCTACGAGCAGTACTTC.

V and J are TRBV18 and TRBJ2-7; 7 nucleotides align to TRBD1. The CDR3 runs 15 residues. The J segment lost 0 bases and the V segment lost 3 bases, leaving 5 bases of the junction unmatched. CDR1 and CDR2 from the germline V gene are KGHSH and LQKENI. Here the CDR3 reads CASSPSRGSSYEQYF. The CDR3 nucleotides are TGTGCCAGCTCACCGAGCAGGGGGAGCTCCTACGAGCAGTACTTC.

This chain joins TRBV11-3 and TRBJ1-1, with 7 bases fitting TRBD1. The CDR3 is made up of 13 amino acids. After removal of 3 bases from V and 4 bases from J, the junction contained 2 bases not matched to a gene. From germline, CDR1 is SGHNT and CDR2 YENEEA. The DNA of the CDR3 is TGTGCCAGCAGCTTCACAGGGGCCACTGAAGCTTTCTTT. The encoded protein is CASSFTGATEAFF.

This clone showed up just a few times. The V gene is TRBV5-6, the J gene TRBJ1-2; 7 bases agree with TRBD1. This CDR3 has 13 residues. Unmatched junction bases numbered 3, after V lost 4 bases and J lost 3 bases. Per germline, CDR1 SGHDT and CDR2 YYEEEE. CDR3 coding DNA: TGTGCCAGCAGCGCAGGGGGGTACTATGGCTACACCTTC. Translation: CASSAGGYYGYTF.

The V and J genes are TRBV19 and TRBJ1-5; 8 bases are shared with TRBD1. This CDR3 has 16 residues. Looked up from germline, CDR1 is LNHDA and CDR2 is SQIVND (reference sequence). J gave up 0 bases and V 6 bases, and 7 bases lay outside the gene matches. CDR3 bases: TGTGCCAGTAGCGACAGGGGATGGAATAGCAATCAGCCCCAGCATTTT. Amino acid sequence: CASSDRGWNSNQPQHF.